A selection of T cell receptor beta chains follows, all from one sample in a study of cytomegalovirus exposure and HLA in healthy donors. Assay: immunoSEQ multiplex PCR; the TCRdb copy retains only in-frame clones and omits some. The sample has around 80,000 clones; around 60% are singletons. The sequencing input was PBMCs. These receptors were taken from a male donor in good health and CMV-seropositive. The CDR3 runs from the conserved cysteine through the conserved F or W. A D gene is named only where the DNA matches it firmly. Clone size appears in some rows only: once, few, many, or a class for an expanded clone.

>.|12|.|TRBJ1-5|TRBV18
CASSPSSQPQHF
TGTGCCAGCTCACCGAGCTCTCAGCCCCAGCATTTT
>.|12|.|TRBJ2-3|TRBV9
CASSQAGDTQYF
TGTGCCAGCAGCCAAGCCGGAGATACGCAGTATTTT
>TRBD1|13|once|TRBJ1-1|TRBV30
CAWSTGGITEAFF
TGTGCCTGGTCAACAGGGGGCATTACTGAAGCTTTCTTT
>.|13|.|TRBJ1-2|TRBV5-4
CASSLSNEHGYTF
TGTGCCAGCAGCTTATCCAACGAGCATGGCTACACCTTC
>.|15|.|TRBJ1-5|TRBV5-1
CASSTDGAGNQPQHF
TGCGCCAGCAGTACGGACGGAGCAGGGAATCAGCCCCAGCATTTT
>.|14|.|TRBJ1-3|TRBV6-6
CASSLQSSGNTIYF
TGTGCCAGCAGTTTACAGAGCTCTGGAAACACCATATATTTT
>.|14|.|TRBJ2-1|TRBV6-1
CASSSGEAYNEQFF
TGTGCCAGCAGCTCTGGAGAGGCCTACAATGAGCAGTTCTTC
>TRBD2|16|few|TRBJ2-2|TRBV15
CATSSRLAANTGELFF
TGTGCCACCAGCAGTAGACTAGCGGCGAACACCGGGGAGCTGTTTTTT
>TRBD2|12|few|TRBJ2-3|TRBV6-6
CASMPTGTSLYF
TGTGCCAGCATGCCGACCGGGACTAGTTTGTATTTT
>TRBD2|13|.|TRBJ2-1|TRBV7-8
CASSGRAGGEQFF
TGTGCCAGCAGCGGTAGAGCGGGGGGTGAGCAGTTCTTC
>TRBD1|15|.|TRBJ2-5|TRBV30
CAWIGGRRQGETQYF
TGTGCCTGGATCGGGGGCCGGAGACAGGGGGAGACCCAGTACTTC
>.|13|.|TRBJ2-7|TRBV6-5
CASSYSFPHEQYF
TGTGCCAGCAGTTACTCCTTCCCCCACGAGCAGTACTTC
>.|14|few|TRBJ1-2|TRBV10-3
CAISDAQGGDGYTF
TGTGCCATCAGTGACGCCCAGGGCGGAGATGGCTACACCTTC
>TRBD2|19|few|TRBJ2-5|TRBV28
CASSLFSSRGREVGETQYF
TGTGCCAGCAGTTTATTCTCTTCACGGGGGCGGGAGGTGGGGGAGACCCAGTACTTC
>.|17|.|TRBJ1-2|TRBV28
CASSPAGFGGDNYGYTF
TGTGCCAGCAGCCCCGCCGGTTTCGGAGGGGATAACTATGGCTACACCTTC
>.|16|.|TRBJ2-7|TRBV6-1
CASSEASFWQAYEQYF
TGTGCCAGCAGTGAAGCGAGTTTTTGGCAGGCCTACGAGCAGTACTTC
>TRBD2|18|few|TRBJ2-7|TRBV25-1
CASSEYRPGLASSYEQYF
TGTGCCAGCAGTGAATATAGACCGGGACTAGCGTCTTCCTACGAGCAGTACTTC
>.|14|few|TRBJ1-6|TRBV29-1
CSVRTQEGNSPLHF
TGCAGCGTTCGTACCCAGGAGGGTAATTCACCCCTCCACTTT
>.|15|few|TRBJ1-1|TRBV6-5
CASTTKSLWHTEAFF
TGTGCCAGCACAACTAAAAGCCTTTGGCACACTGAAGCTTTCTTT
>.|13|.|TRBJ2-7|TRBV6-1
CASSVTVSYEQYF
TGTGCCAGCAGTGTGACAGTCTCCTACGAGCAGTACTTC
>.|10|.|TRBJ1-1|TRBV2
CASNRGEAFF
TGTGCCAGCAACCGGGGTGAAGCTTTCTTT
>.|15|.|TRBJ1-1|TRBV25-1
CASSPSLGGNTEAFF
TGTGCCAGCAGCCCATCGTTAGGGGGGAACACTGAAGCTTTCTTT
>TRBD1|13|.|TRBJ2-3|TRBV2
CANRDRGTNTQYF
TGTGCCAACAGGGACAGGGGAACCAATACGCAGTATTTT
>.|14|.|TRBJ1-6|TRBV19
CASSIRTDNSPLHF
TGTGCCAGTAGTATACGGACAGATAATTCACCCCTCCACTTT
>TRBD1|15|.|TRBJ2-3|TRBV14
CASSRDRGPSDTQYF
TGTGCCAGCAGCCGAGACAGGGGGCCGTCAGATACGCAGTATTTT
>TRBD1|14|few|TRBJ1-1|TRBV4-1
CASSRDRGNTEAFF
TGCGCCAGCAGCCGCGACAGGGGGAACACTGAAGCTTTCTTT
>.|16|.|TRBJ2-7|TRBV19
CASSKKQPKRHYEQYF
TGTGCCAGTAGTAAGAAACAGCCCAAGCGGCACTACGAGCAGTACTTC
>.|14|.|TRBJ1-1|TRBV28
CASSLNLRGTEAFF
TGTGCCAGCAGTTTAAATTTGAGGGGGACTGAAGCTTTCTTT
>TRBD2|16|.|TRBJ2-3|TRBV5-1
CASSGPGLALTDTQYF
TGCGCCAGCAGCGGTCCGGGACTAGCGCTTACAGATACGCAGTATTTT
>TRBD2|12|.|TRBJ2-7|TRBV30
CAWTTSDYEQYF
TGTGCCTGGACAACTAGCGACTACGAGCAGTACTTC
>.|15|.|TRBJ2-7|TRBV4-1
CASSQGGLKFYEQYF
TGCGCCAGCAGCCAAGGAGGATTAAAATTCTACGAGCAGTACTTC
>TRBD2|16|.|TRBJ2-7|TRBV6-5
CASSYLAGGKTYEQYF
TGTGCCAGCAGTTACTTAGCGGGAGGGAAAACCTACGAGCAGTACTTC
>TRBD2|18|.|TRBJ2-4|TRBV4-3
CASSQDGTSGLAKNIQYF
TGCGCCAGCAGCCAAGACGGGACTAGCGGACTAGCCAAAAACATTCAGTACTTC
>.|15|.|TRBJ1-2|TRBV7-9
CASSERQSSNYGYTF
TGTGCCAGCAGCGAAAGACAGAGCTCTAACTATGGCTACACCTTC
>.|11|.|TRBJ1-1|TRBV29-1
CSVAENTEAFF
TGCAGCGTCGCAGAGAACACTGAAGCTTTCTTT
>.|15|.|TRBJ1-4|TRBV2
CASSEQGSTNEKLFF
TGTGCCAGCAGTGAACAGGGGTCAACTAATGAAAAACTGTTTTTT
>.|18|.|TRBJ2-3|TRBV5-4
CASSSGGGAGRRADTQYF
TGTGCCAGCAGCTCCGGTGGGGGGGCGGGGCGCCGCGCAGATACGCAGTATTTT
>TRBD2|17|.|TRBJ2-3|TRBV9
CASSVGLAGGVTDTQYF
TGTGCCAGCAGCGTGGGACTAGCGGGAGGGGTTACAGATACGCAGTATTTT
>TRBD2|15|.|TRBJ2-5|TRBV2
CASTWRGGREETQYF
TGTGCCAGCACCTGGCGGGGGGGAAGGGAAGAGACCCAGTACTTC
>.|15|few|TRBJ1-2|TRBV7-8
CASSPSLQVNYGYTF
TGTGCCAGCAGCCCTTCCTTACAAGTTAACTATGGCTACACCTTC
>.|13|.|TRBJ2-1|TRBV25-1
CASSELGLQEQFF
TGTGCCAGCAGTGAACTCGGACTTCAGGAGCAGTTCTTC
>.|13|.|TRBJ2-7|TRBV19
CASSPPISYEQYF
TGTGCCAGTAGTCCCCCAATTTCCTACGAGCAGTACTTC